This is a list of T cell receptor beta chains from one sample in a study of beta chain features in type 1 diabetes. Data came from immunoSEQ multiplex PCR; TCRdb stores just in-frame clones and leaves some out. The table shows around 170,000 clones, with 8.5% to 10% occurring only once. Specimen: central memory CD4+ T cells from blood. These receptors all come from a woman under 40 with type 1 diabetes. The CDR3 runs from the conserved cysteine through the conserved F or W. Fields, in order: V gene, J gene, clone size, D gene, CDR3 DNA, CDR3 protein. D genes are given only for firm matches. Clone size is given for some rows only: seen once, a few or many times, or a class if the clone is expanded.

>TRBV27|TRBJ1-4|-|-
TGTGCCAGTAAGAGGGCCGGGGGGGAAAAACTGTTTTTT
CASKRAGGEKLFF
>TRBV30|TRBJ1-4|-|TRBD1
TGTGCCTGGAGGGAGGGACAGGGACTAGTCTACGAAAAACTGTTTTTT
CAWREGQGLVYEKLFF
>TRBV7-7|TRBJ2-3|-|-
TGTGCTAGCAGCTTAGGAAATACAGGGGATACGCAGTATTTT
CASSLGNTGDTQYF
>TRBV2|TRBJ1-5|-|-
TGTGCCAGCACATCCCAGGGGATCGGTCAGCCCCAGCATTTT
CASTSQGIGQPQHF
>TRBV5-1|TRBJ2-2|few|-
TGCGCCAGCAGCGTACTCACACAGACCGGGGAGCTGTTTTTT
CASSVLTQTGELFF
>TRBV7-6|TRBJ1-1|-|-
TGTGCCAGCAGCTTAGTCAGGGAGGCCACTGAAGCTTTCTTT
CASSLVREATEAFF
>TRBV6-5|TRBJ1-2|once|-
TGTGCCAGCAGTTATTCGCAGGAAAACTATGGCTACACCTTC
CASSYSQENYGYTF
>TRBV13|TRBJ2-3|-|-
TGTGCCAGCAGCTTAGTCCCCCACTTAATAGCGGAGGGCGAGACAGATACGCAGTATTTT
CASSLVPHLIAEGETDTQYF
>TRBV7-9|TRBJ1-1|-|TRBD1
TGTGCCAGCAGCGTGGGACAGGGTGGGACTGAAGCTTTCTTT
CASSVGQGGTEAFF
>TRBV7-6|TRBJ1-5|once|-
TGTGCCAGCAGCCGAGAAACAGGGTTGTATCAGCCCCAGCATTTT
CASSRETGLYQPQHF
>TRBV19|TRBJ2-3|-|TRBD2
TGTGCCAGTGGGGTACTAGCGGGAGTAGATACGCAGTATTTT
CASGVLAGVDTQYF
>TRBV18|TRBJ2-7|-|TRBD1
TGTGCCAGCCTTTCGTTTGGGACAGGGACCTACGAGCAGTACTTC
CASLSFGTGTYEQYF
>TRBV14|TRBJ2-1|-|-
TGTGCCAGCAGCCAAGATATCCGACTGGCCCACAATGAGCAGTTCTTC
CASSQDIRLAHNEQFF
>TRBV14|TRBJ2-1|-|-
TGTGCCAGCAGCCAAGAGAAAACTAGACGCAATGAGCAGTTCTTC
CASSQEKTRRNEQFF
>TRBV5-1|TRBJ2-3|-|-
TGCGCCAGCAGCTCTATTACCCGGGAGAGCACAGATACGCAGTATTTT
CASSSITRESTDTQYF
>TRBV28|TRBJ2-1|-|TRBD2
TGTGCCAGCAGAAAACGACTAGCGGGAGGGATCAATGAGCAGTTCTTC
CASRKRLAGGINEQFF
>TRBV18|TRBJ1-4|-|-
TGTGCCAGCTCACCACCAGGATTCCAGGATGAAAAACTGTTTTTT
CASSPPGFQDEKLFF
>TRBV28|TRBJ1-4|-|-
TGTGCCAGCAGTCAGGCGCGGGCAACCCAAAATGAAAAACTGTTTTTT
CASSQARATQNEKLFF
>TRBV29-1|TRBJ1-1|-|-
TGCAGCGTTGATGGGAACAGGGTCAACACTGAAGCTTTCTTT
CSVDGNRVNTEAFF
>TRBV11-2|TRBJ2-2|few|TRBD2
TGTGCCAGCAGCTCCCGACTAGCGGGAGAACAGTCCGGGGAGCTGTTTTTT
CASSSRLAGEQSGELFF
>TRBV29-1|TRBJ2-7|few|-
TGCAGCGTTTCCTCGGCTAGCGAGCAGTACTTC
CSVSSASEQYF
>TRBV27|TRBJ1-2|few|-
TGTGCCAGCAGTCCTCGCCAGGTTGGCTATGGCTACACCTTC
CASSPRQVGYGYTF
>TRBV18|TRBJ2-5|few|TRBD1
TGTGCCAGCTCACCGAACCCGGACAGGGGGGAGACCCAGTACTTC
CASSPNPDRGETQYF
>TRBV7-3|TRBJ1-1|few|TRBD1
TGTGCCAGCAGCCTCCAGGGACAGGGCAACACTGAAGCTTTCTTT
CASSLQGQGNTEAFF
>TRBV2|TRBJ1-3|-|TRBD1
TGTGCCAGCAGTGATCAGGGGGGAAGTGGAAACACCATATATTTT
CASSDQGGSGNTIYF
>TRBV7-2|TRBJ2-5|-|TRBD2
TGTGCCAGCAGCAAAGGGACTAGCGGGAATCAAGAGACCCAGTACTTC
CASSKGTSGNQETQYF
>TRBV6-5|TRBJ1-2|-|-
TGTGCCAGCCATCGAACGGGGGGCTATGGCTACACCTTC
CASHRTGGYGYTF
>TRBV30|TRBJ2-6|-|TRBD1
TGTGCCTGGACCGGACAGGGCTCCTCTGGGGCCAACGTCCTGACTTTC
CAWTGQGSSGANVLTF
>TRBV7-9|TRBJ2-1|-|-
TGTGCCAGCAGCTTGGGAGCATTTGGTGAGCAGTTCTTC
CASSLGAFGEQFF
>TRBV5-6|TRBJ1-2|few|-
TGTGCCAGCAGTCGCGCGTTCCTTGAGGGAGGCTACACCTTC
CASSRAFLEGGYTF
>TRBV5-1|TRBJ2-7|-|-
TGCGCCAGCAGCTTGAGTCACGGTGACTACGAGCAGTACTTC
CASSLSHGDYEQYF
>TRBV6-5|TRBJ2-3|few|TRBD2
TGTGCCAGCACCCTAGCGGGAAGCACAGATACGCAGTATTTT
CASTLAGSTDTQYF
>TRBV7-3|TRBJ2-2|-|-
TGTGCCAGCAGCTTATCCTGGGGCATCGGGGAGCTGTTTTTT
CASSLSWGIGELFF
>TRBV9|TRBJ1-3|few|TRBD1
TGTGCCAGCAGCGTAGCCTCTTCTGGACAGGCCCTCTCTGGAAACACCATATATTTT
CASSVASSGQALSGNTIYF
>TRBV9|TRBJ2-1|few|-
TGTGCCAGCAGCGTAGCCGGTCAGCGGTTTTCCTACAATGAGCAGTTCTTC
CASSVAGQRFSYNEQFF
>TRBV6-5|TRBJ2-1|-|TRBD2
TGTGCCAGCAGTTACCAGGCTAGCGGGAGACTTCGTGAGCAGTTCTTC
CASSYQASGRLREQFF
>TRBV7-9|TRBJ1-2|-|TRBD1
TGTGCCAGCAGCCGATTTAGGGGGCAGGGCTTTGGCGGTGGCTACACCTTC
CASSRFRGQGFGGGYTF
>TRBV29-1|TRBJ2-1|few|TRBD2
TGCAGCGTCTGGGGACTAGCGGGAAAGTACTTCTTC
CSVWGLAGKYFF
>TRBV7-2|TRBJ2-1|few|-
TGTGCCAGCAGCTCAGGGGACGTCCGGGATCGGTTCTTC
CASSSGDVRDRFF
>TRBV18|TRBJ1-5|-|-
TGTGCCAGCTCACCTATGGCAGGGGCCCAAAATGGCAATCAGCCCCAGCATTTT
CASSPMAGAQNGNQPQHF
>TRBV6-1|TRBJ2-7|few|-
TGTGCCAGCAGTGTAGCTAGCGCATACGAGCAGTACTTC
CASSVASAYEQYF
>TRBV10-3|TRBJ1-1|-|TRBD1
TGTGCCTACAGGGGGCGGTGGGACACTGAAGCTTTCTTT
CAYRGRWDTEAFF
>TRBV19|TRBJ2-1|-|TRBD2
TGTGCCAGTAGTATAGGGGGAGCGGGAGTCGGCGATGAGCAGTTCTTC
CASSIGGAGVGDEQFF
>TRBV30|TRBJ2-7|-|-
TGTGCCTGGATTGCAGGTCCCTACGAGCAGTACTTC
CAWIAGPYEQYF
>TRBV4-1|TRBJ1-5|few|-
TGCGCCAGCAGCCAAGAAGGTAACGGAGGACAGCCCCAGCATTTT
CASSQEGNGGQPQHF
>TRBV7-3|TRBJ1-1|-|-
TGTGCCAGCAGCTTACACCATCCCCGCGTAGAAGCTTTCTTT
CASSLHHPRVEAFF
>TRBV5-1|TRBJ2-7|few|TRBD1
TGCGCCAGCAGCCCCGAGGGAGGGAGGACAGGGGTCCTTAGCTCCTACGAGCAGTACTTC
CASSPEGGRTGVLSSYEQYF
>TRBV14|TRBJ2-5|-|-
TGTGCCAGCAGCCCTCAACTCCAAGAGACCCAGTACTTC
CASSPQLQETQYF
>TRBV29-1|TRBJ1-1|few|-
TGCAGCGGGTCTAAACTGACAGACACTGAAGCTTTCTTT
CSGSKLTDTEAFF
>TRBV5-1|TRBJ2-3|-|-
TGCGCCAGCAGCTTGAGTCCTAGCGAGGATACGCAGTATTTT
CASSLSPSEDTQYF
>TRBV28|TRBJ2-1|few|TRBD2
TGTGCCAGCGGACTAGCCAACAATGAGCAGTTCTTC
CASGLANNEQFF
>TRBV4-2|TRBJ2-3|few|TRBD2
TGTGCCAGCAGCCAGGATGGACTAGCGCAAGGGGATACGCAGTATTTT
CASSQDGLAQGDTQYF
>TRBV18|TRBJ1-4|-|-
TGTGCCAGCTCTCAGACGGGGGATGAAAAACTGTTTTTT
CASSQTGDEKLFF
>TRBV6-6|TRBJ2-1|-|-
TGTGCCAGCAGTGATAGGGGGGGGGACAATGAGCAGTTCTTC
CASSDRGGDNEQFF
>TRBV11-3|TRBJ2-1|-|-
TGTGCCAGCAGCTTACGCGGGGCTTACAATGAGCAGTTCTTC
CASSLRGAYNEQFF
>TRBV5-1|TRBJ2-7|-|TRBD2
TGCGCCAGCACCCTCACAGGGACTAGCGAGGGAGAGCAGTACTTC
CASTLTGTSEGEQYF
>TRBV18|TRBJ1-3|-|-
TGTGCCAGCTCACTTACGGAGAGCTCTGGAAACACCATATATTTT
CASSLTESSGNTIYF
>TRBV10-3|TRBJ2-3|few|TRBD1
TGTGCCATCAGTGACAGGGGGCTCCACGGCACAGATACGCAGTATTTT
CAISDRGLHGTDTQYF
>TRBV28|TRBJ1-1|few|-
TGTGCCAGCAGTTCCTTACCAGCTGAAGCTTTCTTT
CASSSLPAEAFF
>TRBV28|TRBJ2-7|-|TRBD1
TGTGCCAGCAGTTTTTTTTCCCCGGGACAGGGCCCCTACGAGCAGTACTTC
CASSFFSPGQGPYEQYF